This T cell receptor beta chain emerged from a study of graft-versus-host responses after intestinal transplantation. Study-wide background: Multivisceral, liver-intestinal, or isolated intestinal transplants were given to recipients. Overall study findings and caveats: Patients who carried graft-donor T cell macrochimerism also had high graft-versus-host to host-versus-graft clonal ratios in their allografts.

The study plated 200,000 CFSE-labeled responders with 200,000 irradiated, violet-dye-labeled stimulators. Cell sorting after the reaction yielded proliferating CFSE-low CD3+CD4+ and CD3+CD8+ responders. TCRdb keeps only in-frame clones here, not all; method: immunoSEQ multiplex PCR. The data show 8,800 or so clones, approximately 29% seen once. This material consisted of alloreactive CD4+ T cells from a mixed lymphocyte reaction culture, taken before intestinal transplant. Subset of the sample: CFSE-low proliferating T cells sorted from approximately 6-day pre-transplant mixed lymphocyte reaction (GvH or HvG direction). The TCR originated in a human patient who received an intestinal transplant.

CDR3 sequence: CAWNFWGDGYTF. The DNA of the CDR3 is TGTGCCTGGAACTTCTGGGGGGATGGCTACACCTTC. V usage is TRBV30 and J usage is TRBJ1-2; weak D call: TRBD1 (5 bases). V was clipped by 4 bases and J by 6 bases, with 12 bases between them. The germline CDR1 and CDR2 sequences are GTSNPN and SVGIG (reference sequence). The CDR3 runs 12 residues.